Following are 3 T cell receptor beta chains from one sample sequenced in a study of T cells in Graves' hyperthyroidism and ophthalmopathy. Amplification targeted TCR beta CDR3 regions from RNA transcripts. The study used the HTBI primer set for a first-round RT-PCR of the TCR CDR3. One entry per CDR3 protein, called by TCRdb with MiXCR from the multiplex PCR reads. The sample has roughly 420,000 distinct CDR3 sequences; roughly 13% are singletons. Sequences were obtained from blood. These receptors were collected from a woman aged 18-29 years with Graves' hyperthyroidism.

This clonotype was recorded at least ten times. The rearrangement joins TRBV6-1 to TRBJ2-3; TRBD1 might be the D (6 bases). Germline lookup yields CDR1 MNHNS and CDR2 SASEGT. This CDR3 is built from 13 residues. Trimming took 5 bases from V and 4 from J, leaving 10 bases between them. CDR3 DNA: TGTGCCAGCAGTTCATACAGGGCAGATACGCAGTATTTT. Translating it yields CASSSYRADTQYF.

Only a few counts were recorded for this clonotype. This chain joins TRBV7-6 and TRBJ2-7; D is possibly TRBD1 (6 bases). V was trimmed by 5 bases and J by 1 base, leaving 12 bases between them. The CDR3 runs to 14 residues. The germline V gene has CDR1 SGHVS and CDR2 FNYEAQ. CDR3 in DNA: TGTGCCAGCAGCCGGACAGACGGTTCCTACGAGCAGTACTTC. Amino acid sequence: CASSRTDGSYEQYF.

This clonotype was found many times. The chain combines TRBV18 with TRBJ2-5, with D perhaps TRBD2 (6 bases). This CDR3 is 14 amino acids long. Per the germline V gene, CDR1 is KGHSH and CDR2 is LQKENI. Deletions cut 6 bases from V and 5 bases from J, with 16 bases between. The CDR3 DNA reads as TGTGCCAGCTCGACCCGAGGCGGGGACGAGACCCAGTACTTC. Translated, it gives CASSTRGGDETQYF.